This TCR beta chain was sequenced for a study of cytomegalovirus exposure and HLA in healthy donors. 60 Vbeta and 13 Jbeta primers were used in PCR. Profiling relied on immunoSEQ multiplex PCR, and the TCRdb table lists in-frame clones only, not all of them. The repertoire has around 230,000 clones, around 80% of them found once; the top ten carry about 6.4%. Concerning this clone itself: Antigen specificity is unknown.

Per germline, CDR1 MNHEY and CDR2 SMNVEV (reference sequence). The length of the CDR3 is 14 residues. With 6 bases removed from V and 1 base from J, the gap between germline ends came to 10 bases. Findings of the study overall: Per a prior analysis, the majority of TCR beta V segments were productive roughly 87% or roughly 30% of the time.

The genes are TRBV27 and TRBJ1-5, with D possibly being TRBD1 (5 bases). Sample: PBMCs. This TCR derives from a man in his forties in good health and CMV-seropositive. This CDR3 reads CASRAGYSNQPQHF. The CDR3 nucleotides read TGTGCCAGCAGGGCAGGGTACAGCAATCAGCCCCAGCATTTT.